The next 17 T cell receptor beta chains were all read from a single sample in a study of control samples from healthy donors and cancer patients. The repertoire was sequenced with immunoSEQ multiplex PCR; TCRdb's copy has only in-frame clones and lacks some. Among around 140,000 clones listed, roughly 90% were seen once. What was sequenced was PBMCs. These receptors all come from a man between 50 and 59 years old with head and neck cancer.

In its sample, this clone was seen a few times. The CDR3 DNA is TGTGCCAGCAGCTTAGCACCTAGGACTAGCGGTGAGCAGTTCTTC. The encoded protein is CASSLAPRTSGEQFF. The rearrangement joins TRBV11-2 to TRBJ2-1; 10 nucleotides agree with TRBD2. This CDR3 contains 15 residues. Germline values: CDR1 SGHAT, CDR2 FQNNGV. With 1 base clipped from V and 9 bases from J, the junction kept 6 bases outside the gene matches.

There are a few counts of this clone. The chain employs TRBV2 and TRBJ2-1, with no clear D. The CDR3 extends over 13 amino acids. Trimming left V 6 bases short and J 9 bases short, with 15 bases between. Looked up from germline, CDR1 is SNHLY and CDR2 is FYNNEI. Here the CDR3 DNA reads TGTGCCAGCAGGACCAACCCGTTCGCTGAGCAGTTCTTC. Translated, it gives CASRTNPFAEQFF.

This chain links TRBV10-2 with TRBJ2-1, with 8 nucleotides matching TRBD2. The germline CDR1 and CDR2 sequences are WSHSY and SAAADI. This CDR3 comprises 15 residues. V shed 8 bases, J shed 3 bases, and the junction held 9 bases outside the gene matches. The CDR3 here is CASRAGAGDYNEQFF. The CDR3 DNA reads TGCGCCAGCCGGGCGGGAGCGGGGGACTACAATGAGCAGTTCTTC.

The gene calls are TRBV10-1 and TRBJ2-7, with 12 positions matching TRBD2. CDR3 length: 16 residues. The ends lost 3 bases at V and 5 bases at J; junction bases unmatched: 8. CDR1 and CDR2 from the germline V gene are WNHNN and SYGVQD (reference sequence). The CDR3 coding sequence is TGCGCCAGCAGTGACTCCCTGACTAGCGGGAGACACGAGCAGTACTTC. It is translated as CASSDSLTSGRHEQYF.

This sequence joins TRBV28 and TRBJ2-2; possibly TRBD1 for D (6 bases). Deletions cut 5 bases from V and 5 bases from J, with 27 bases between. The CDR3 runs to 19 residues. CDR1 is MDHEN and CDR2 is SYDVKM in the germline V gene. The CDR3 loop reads CASSNGQIWSRRITGELFF. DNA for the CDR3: TGTGCCAGCAGTAACGGACAGATTTGGTCTCGGCGTATAACCGGGGAGCTGTTTTTT.

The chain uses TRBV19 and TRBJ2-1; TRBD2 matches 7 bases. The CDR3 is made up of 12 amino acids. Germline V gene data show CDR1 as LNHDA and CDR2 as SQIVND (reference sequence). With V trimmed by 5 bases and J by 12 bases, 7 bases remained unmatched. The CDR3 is CASSAERGSQFF. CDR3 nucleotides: TGTGCCAGTAGTGCGGAGCGGGGATCGCAGTTCTTC.

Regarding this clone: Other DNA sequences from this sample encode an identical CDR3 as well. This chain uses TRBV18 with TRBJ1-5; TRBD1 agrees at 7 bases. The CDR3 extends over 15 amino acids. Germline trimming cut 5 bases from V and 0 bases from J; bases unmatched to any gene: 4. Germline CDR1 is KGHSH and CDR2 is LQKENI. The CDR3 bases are TGTGCCAGCTCAACTACAGGGGATAGCAATCAGCCCCAGCATTTT. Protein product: CASSTTGDSNQPQHF.

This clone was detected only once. The chain's CDR3 is CASSYSMAGGQPQHF. CDR3 in DNA: TGTGCCAGCAGTTACTCGATGGCAGGGGGCCAGCCCCAGCATTTT. This rearrangement joins TRBV6-7 to TRBJ1-5; 8 nucleotides agree with TRBD1. TRBV6-7 is given ORF status, its function remaining uncertain. The V gene end was trimmed by 0 bases and the J gene end by 7 bases; junction bases not matched to a gene: 5. The CDR3 has 15 residues.

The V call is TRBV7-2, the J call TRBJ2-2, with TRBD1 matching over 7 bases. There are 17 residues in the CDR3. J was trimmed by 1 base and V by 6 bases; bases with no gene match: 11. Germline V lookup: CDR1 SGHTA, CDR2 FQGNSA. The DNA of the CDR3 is TGTGCCAGCAGTTGGGAGATACAGGGGATGAACACCGGGGAGCTGTTTTTT. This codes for CASSWEIQGMNTGELFF.

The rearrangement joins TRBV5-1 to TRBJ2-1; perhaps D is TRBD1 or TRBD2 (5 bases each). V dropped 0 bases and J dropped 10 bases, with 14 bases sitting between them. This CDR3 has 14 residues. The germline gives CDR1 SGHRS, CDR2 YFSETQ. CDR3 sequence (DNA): TGCGCCAGCAGCTTGGCCGCGGAGAGGGACGAGCAGTTCTTC. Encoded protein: CASSLAAERDEQFF.

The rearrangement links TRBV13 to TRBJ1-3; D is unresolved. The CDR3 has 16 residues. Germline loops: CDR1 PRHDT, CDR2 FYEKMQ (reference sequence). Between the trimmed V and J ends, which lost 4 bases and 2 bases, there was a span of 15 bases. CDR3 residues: CASSSPEAGTGNTIYF. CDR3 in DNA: TGTGCCAGCAGCTCCCCCGAGGCGGGGACTGGAAACACCATATATTTT.

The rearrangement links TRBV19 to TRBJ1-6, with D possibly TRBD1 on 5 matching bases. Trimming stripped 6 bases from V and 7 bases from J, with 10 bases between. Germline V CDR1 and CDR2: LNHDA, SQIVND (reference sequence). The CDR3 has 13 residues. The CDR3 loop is CASRQVENSPLHF. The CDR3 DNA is TGTGCCAGTAGACAGGTGGAGAATTCACCCCTCCACTTT.

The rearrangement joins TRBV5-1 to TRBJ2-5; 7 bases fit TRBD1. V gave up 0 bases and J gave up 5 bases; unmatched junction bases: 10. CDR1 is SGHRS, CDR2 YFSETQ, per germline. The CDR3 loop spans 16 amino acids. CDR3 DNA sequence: TGCGCCAGCAGCTTGGGGGACAGAGGTTCATGGGAGACCCAGTACTTC. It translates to CASSLGDRGSWETQYF.

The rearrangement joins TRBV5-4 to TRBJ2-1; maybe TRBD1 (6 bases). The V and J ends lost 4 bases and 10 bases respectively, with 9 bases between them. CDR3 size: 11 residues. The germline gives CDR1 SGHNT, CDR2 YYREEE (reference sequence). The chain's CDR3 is CASSLGAEQFF. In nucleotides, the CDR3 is TGTGCCAGCAGCCTGGGGGCAGAGCAGTTCTTC.

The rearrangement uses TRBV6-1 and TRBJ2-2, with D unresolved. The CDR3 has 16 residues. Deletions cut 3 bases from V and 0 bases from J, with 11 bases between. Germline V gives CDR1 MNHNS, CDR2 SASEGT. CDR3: CASSDTQITNTGELFF. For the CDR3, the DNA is TGTGCCAGCAGTGATACACAGATAACGAACACCGGGGAGCTGTTTTTT.

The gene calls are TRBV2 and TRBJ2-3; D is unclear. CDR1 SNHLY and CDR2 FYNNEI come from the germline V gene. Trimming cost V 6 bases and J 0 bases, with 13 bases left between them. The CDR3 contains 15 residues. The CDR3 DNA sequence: TGTGCCAGCAGCAAAGAGGACGGAAGCACAGATACGCAGTATTTT. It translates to CASSKEDGSTDTQYF.

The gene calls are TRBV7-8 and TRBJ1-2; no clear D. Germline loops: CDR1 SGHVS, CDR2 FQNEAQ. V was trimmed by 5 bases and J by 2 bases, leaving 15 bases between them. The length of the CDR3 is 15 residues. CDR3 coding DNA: TGTGCCAGCAGCCCGCACGGCGTATTGAACTATGGCTACACCTTC. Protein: CASSPHGVLNYGYTF. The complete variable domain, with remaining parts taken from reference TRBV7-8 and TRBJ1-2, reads GAGVSQSPRYKVAKRGQDVALRCDPISGHVSLFWYQQALGQGPEFLTYFQNEAQLDKSGLPSDRFFAERPEGSVSTLKIQRTQQEDSAVYLCASSPHGVLNYGYTFGSGTRLTVV.